The rows below give T cell receptor beta chains drawn from one sample of a study of blood T cell repertoires in COVID-19. Assay: immunoSEQ multiplex PCR; the TCRdb copy retains only in-frame clones and omits some. The repertoire holds about 220,000 clones, 88% seen once, with roughly 14% in the top ten. Sequencing input: PBMCs or T cells enriched from blood (not recorded which). The receptors derive from a woman aged 50 to 60 with acute COVID-19. Both conserved end residues are part of each CDR3. D genes are given only for firm matches. The size of a clone is reported for some rows only, either as once, few or many, or as a class for expanded clones.

clone_size	j_call	d_call	v_call	cdr3_nt	cdr3_aa
.	TRBJ2-2	.	TRBV10-3	TGTGCCACCGGTTTACAGTCGAACACCGGGGAGCTGTTTTTT	CATGLQSNTGELFF
.	TRBJ2-5	.	TRBV3-1/TRBV3-2	TGTGCCAGCAGCCAAGTGAGCCGGGGAGAGACCCAGTACTTC	CASSQVSRGETQYF
.	TRBJ1-6	TRBD1	TRBV4-2	TGTGCCAGCAGCCAGTTTTCGACAGGGGAATCACCCCTCCACTTT	CASSQFSTGESPLHF
.	TRBJ2-4	.	TRBV28	TGTGCCAGCAGCCTACAGGGAAACATTCAGTACTTC	CASSLQGNIQYF
once	TRBJ2-7	.	TRBV27	TGTGCCAGCAGTCGTGGTGGGGCCGACGAGCAGTACTTC	CASSRGGADEQYF
.	TRBJ1-4	TRBD1	TRBV7-8	TGTGCCGCATCAACAGGGGGCCGTGAAAAACTGTTTTTT	CAASTGGREKLFF
few	TRBJ1-2	.	TRBV27	TGTGCCAGCAGCAGGGGCACCTATGGCTACACCTTC	CASSRGTYGYTF
.	TRBJ2-3	.	TRBV9	TGTGCCAGCAGCGCCGGGACTCCTACCAGGGGGGCCACAGATACGCAGTATTTT	CASSAGTPTRGATDTQYF
few	TRBJ1-3	TRBD1	TRBV24-1	TGTGCCACCAGTGATGGGGGACAGGGTTTTGTAAACACCATATATTTT	CATSDGGQGFVNTIYF
.	TRBJ2-2	.	TRBV11-3	TGTGCCAGCAGCATAGAGGGGGAGGGCCCCACCGGGGAGCTGTTTTTT	CASSIEGEGPTGELFF
few	TRBJ2-5	TRBD2	TRBV24-1	TGTGCCACCAGTGTTACTAGCGGGGACCAGTACTTC	CATSVTSGDQYF
.	TRBJ2-7	.	TRBV6-5	TGTGCCAGCAGCCCCGGCGGGTCCCACGAGCAGTACTTC	CASSPGGSHEQYF
.	TRBJ2-7	.	TRBV27	TGTGCCAGCAAAACAATGGGCCTGGGCTCCTACGAGCAGTACTTC	CASKTMGLGSYEQYF
.	TRBJ2-7	.	TRBV27	TGTGCCAGCAGTTTGGGACTGACTTACGAGCAGTACTTC	CASSLGLTYEQYF
.	TRBJ2-1	.	TRBV4-1	TGCGCCAGCAGCCAAGAAGAAGCGCTCTCCTACAATGAGCAGTTCTTC	CASSQEEALSYNEQFF
.	TRBJ1-5	TRBD1	TRBV6-5	TGTGCCAGCAAAAGAGGACAGGGACCCGATCAGCCCCAGCATTTT	CASKRGQGPDQPQHF
.	TRBJ2-2	.	TRBV6-2/TRBV6-3	TGTGCCAGCAGTTACGACACCACCGGGGAGCTGTTTTTT	CASSYDTTGELFF
.	TRBJ1-2	.	TRBV6-5	TGTGCCACCAGAACGAACCCAGGGTATGGCTACACCTTC	CATRTNPGYGYTF
.	TRBJ2-7	TRBD1	TRBV2	TGTGCCAGCAGTGTCCAGGGGGCCGAGTACGAGCAGTACTTC	CASSVQGAEYEQYF
.	TRBJ2-7	.	TRBV11-2	TGTGCCAGCAGCTACACATTGGGAGTTCTAGTCGGCGAGCAGTACTTC	CASSYTLGVLVGEQYF
.	TRBJ2-1	.	TRBV11-2	TGTGCCAGCAGCTTGGGTACTAGCTCCTACAATGAGCAGTTCTTC	CASSLGTSSYNEQFF
.	TRBJ1-1	.	TRBV4-3	TGCGCCAGCAGCCAGCAACAGGGATCGGCTGAAGCTTTCTTT	CASSQQQGSAEAFF
.	TRBJ2-7	TRBD2	TRBV5-1	TGCGCCAGCAGCTTACTAGCGGGAAATCTCTACGAGCAGTACTTC	CASSLLAGNLYEQYF
.	TRBJ1-2	TRBD1	TRBV2	TGTGCCAGCGCGGGGACAGGGGGGGACAGGGGCTACACCTTC	CASAGTGGDRGYTF
.	TRBJ1-2	.	TRBV2	TGTGCCAGCAGGGAGTATGGCTACACCTTC	CASREYGYTF
once	TRBJ2-7	TRBD2	TRBV11-2	TGTGCCAGCAGCTTCGGCGGGAGGAGCTACGAGCAGTACTTC	CASSFGGRSYEQYF
once	TRBJ2-7	TRBD1	TRBV19	TGTGCCAGTAGCCCTGGGACAGCCTACGAGCAGTACTTC	CASSPGTAYEQYF
.	TRBJ2-1	.	TRBV13	TGTGCCAGCAGCTTCTATATAGCGGTGCCCTACAATGAGCAGTTCTTC	CASSFYIAVPYNEQFF
.	TRBJ2-7	TRBD1	TRBV7-3	TGTGCCAGCAGCTTGTTGGGACAGCCTGAATACGAGCAGTACTTC	CASSLLGQPEYEQYF
.	TRBJ2-1	.	TRBV6-2/TRBV6-3	TGTGCCAGCAGTCTCCGAGTCCGCCCCCCGTTCTTC	CASSLRVRPPFF
.	TRBJ2-7	.	TRBV27	TGTGCCAGCAGTTTTAACAGGGACCACGAGCAGTACTTC	CASSFNRDHEQYF